This T cell receptor (beta chain) was recorded in a study of CD8 T cells in ankylosing spondylitis. General observations from the study: Relatively scarce in peripheral blood, disease-linked clones were CD8+. Earlier reports found some motif variants in synovial fluid and blood in reactive arthritis.

At least ten counts were recorded for this clonotype. What it binds is unknown. Trimming removed 0 bases from V and 8 bases from J; junction bases left unmatched: 7. The CDR3 extends over 15 amino acids. CDR1 is MNHEY and CDR2 is SVGAGI in the germline V gene. Researchers built TCR beta libraries using quantitative 5'-RACE with molecular barcodes. One entry per CDR3 protein results from TCRdb running MiXCR on the 5' RACE reads. This sample has about 130,000 distinct CDR3 sequences, with 5.5% to 7.5% found just once. This chain uses TRBV6-5 with TRBJ2-1; 7 positions agree with TRBD1. The TCR sequence derives from a female donor with ankylosing spondylitis or in good health (not recorded which). The sequenced material came from blood, either unsorted or a sorted T cell fraction (not recorded which). CDR3 DNA: TGTGCCAGCAGTTACTCAGGGCCCCAGGGGGATGAGCAGTTCTTC. Its translation is CASSYSGPQGDEQFF.